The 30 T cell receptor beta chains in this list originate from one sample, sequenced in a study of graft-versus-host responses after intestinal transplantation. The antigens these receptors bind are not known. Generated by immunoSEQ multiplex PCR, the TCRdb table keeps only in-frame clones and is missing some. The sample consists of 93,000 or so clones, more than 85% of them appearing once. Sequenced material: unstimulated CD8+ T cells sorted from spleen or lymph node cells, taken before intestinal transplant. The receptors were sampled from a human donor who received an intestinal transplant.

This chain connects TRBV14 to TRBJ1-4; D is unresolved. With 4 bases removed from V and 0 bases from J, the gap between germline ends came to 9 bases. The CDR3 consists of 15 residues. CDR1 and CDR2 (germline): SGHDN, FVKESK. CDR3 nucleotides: TGTGCCAGCAGCCTCATGGGAACAACTAATGAAAAACTGTTTTTT. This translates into CASSLMGTTNEKLFF. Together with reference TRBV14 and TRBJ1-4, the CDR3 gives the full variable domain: EAGVTQFPSHSVIEKGQTVTLRCDPISGHDNLYWYRRVMGKEIKFLLHFVKESKQDESGMPNNRFLAERTGGTYSTLKVQPAELEDSGVYFCASSLMGTTNEKLFFGSGTQLSVL.

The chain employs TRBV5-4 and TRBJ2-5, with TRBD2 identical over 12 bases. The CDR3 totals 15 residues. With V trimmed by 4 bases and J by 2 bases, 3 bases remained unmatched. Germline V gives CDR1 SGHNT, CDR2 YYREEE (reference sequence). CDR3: CASSETSGGQETQYF. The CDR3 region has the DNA TGTGCCAGCAGCGAGACTAGCGGGGGTCAAGAGACCCAGTACTTC. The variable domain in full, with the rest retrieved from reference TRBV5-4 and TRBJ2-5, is ETGVTQSPTHLIKTRGQQVTLRCSSQSGHNTVSWYQQALGQGPQFIFQYYREEENGRGNFPPRFSGLQFPNYSSELNVNALELDDSALYLCASSETSGGQETQYFGPGTRLLVL.

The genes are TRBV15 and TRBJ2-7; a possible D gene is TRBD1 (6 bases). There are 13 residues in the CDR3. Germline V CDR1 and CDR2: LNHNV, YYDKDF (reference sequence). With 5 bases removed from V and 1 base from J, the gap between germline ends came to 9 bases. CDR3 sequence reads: CATSPTGSYEQYF. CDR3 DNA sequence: TGTGCCACCAGCCCTACAGGGTCCTACGAGCAGTACTTC.

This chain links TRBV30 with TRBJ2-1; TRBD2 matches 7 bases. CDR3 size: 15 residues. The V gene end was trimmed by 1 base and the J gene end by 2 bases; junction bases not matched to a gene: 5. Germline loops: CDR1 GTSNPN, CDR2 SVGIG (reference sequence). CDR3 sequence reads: CAWSAGGGTYNEQFF. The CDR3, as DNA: TGTGCCTGGAGTGCGGGCGGGGGAACCTACAATGAGCAGTTCTTC.

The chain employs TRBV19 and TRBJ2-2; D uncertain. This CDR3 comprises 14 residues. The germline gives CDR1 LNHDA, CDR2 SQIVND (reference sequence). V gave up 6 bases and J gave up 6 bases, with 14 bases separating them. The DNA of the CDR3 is TGTGCCAGTAGGTCGGCAGCCCCAGCCGGGGAGCTGTTTTTT. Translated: CASRSAAPAGELFF.

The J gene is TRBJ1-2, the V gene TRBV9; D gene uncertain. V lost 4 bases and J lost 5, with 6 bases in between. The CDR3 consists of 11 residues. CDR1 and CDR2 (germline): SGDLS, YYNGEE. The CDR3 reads CASSWGYGYTF. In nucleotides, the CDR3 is TGTGCCAGCAGCTGGGGTTATGGCTACACCTTC.

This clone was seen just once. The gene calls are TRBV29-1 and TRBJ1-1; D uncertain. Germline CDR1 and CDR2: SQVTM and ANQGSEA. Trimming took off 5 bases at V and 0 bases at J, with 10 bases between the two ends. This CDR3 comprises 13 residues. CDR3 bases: TGCAGCGTTTTGACGGCCATGAACACTGAAGCTTTCTTT. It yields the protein CSVLTAMNTEAFF.

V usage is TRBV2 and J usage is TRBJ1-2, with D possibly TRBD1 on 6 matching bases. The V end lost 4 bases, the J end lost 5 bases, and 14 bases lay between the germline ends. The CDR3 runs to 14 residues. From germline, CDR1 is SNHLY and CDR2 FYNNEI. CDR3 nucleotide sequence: TGTGCCAGCAGTGGGTCAGGGGACGGGTATGGCTACACCTTC. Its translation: CASSGSGDGYGYTF.

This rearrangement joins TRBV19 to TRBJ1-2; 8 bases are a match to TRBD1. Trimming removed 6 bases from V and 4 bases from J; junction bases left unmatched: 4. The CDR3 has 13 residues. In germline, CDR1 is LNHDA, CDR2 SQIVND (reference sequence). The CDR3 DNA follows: TGTGCCAGTAGCCAAGGGACAGGCTATGGCTACACCTTC. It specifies CASSQGTGYGYTF.

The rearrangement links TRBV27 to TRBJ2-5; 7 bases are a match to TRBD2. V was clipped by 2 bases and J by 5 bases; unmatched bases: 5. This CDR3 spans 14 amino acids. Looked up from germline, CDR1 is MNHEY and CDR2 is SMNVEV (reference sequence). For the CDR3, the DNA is TGTGCCAGCAGTTTAATGGGGGGGACGGAGACCCAGTACTTC. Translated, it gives CASSLMGGTETQYF.

This chain's CDR3 is CASSIEMGRGGVETQYF. The CDR3 DNA reads as TGTGCCAGTAGTATAGAAATGGGACGGGGGGGCGTCGAGACCCAGTACTTC. The rearrangement joins TRBV19 to TRBJ2-5; 8 positions match TRBD2. V trimming: 0 bases; J trimming: 5 bases; junction bases outside the gene matches: 11. Germline values: CDR1 LNHDA, CDR2 SQIVND (reference sequence). This CDR3 is built from 17 residues.

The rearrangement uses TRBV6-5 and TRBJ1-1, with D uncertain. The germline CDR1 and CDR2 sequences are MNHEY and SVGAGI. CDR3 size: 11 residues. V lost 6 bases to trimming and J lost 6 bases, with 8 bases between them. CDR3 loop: CASRTGPEAFF. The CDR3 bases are TGTGCCAGCAGAACGGGCCCTGAAGCTTTCTTT.

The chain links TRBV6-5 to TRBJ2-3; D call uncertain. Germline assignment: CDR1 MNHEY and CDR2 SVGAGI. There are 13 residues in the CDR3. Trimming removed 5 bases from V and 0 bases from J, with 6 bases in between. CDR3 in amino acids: CASSIASTDTQYF. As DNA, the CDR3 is TGTGCCAGCAGTATAGCTAGCACAGATACGCAGTATTTT.

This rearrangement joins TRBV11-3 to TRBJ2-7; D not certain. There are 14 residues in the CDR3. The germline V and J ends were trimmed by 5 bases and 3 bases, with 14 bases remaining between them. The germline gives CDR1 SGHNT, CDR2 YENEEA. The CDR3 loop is CASSADLSGYEQYF. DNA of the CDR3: TGTGCCAGCAGCGCTGATCTGTCGGGCTACGAGCAGTACTTC.

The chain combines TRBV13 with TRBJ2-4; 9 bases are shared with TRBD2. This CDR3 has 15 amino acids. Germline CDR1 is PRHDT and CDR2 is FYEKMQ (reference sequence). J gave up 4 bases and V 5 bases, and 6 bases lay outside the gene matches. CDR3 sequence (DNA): TGTGCCAGCAGCCCAGGCGGGGGGGAGAAAAACATTCAGTACTTC. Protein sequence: CASSPGGGEKNIQYF.

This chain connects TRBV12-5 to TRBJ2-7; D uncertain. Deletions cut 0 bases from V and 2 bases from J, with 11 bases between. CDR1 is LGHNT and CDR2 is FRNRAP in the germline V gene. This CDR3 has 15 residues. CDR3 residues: CASGLVTGYPYEQYF. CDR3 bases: TGTGCTAGTGGTTTGGTCACGGGTTATCCCTACGAGCAGTACTTC.

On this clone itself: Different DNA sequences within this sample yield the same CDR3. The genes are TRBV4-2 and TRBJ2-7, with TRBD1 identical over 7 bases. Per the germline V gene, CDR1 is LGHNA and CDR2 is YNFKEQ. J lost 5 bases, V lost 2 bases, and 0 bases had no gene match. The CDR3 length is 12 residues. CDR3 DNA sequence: TGTGCCAGCAGCCAAACAGGGGACGAGCAGTACTTC. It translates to CASSQTGDEQYF.

The DNA for the CDR3 is TGTGCCACCAGCAGAGAACGGGGAACTACAACTTACAATGAGCAGTTCTTC. Amino acid sequence: CATSRERGTTTYNEQFF. V usage is TRBV15 and J usage is TRBJ2-1; maybe TRBD2 (5 bases). Looked up from germline, CDR1 is LNHNV and CDR2 is YYDKDF (reference sequence). This CDR3 spans 17 amino acids. V shed 0 bases and J shed 4 bases, with 16 bases lying between them. Variable domain in full (rest from reference TRBV15 and TRBJ2-1): DAMVIQNPRYQVTQFGKPVTLSCSQTLNHNVMYWYQQKSSQAPKLLFHYYDKDFNNEADTPDNFQSRRPNTSFCFLDIRSPGLGDTAMYLCATSRERGTTTYNEQFFGPGTRLTVL.

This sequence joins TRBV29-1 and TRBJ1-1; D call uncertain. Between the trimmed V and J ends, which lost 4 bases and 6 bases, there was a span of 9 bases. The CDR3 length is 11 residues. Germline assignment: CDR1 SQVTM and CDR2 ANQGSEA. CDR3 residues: CSVVPGAEAFF. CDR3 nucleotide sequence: TGCAGCGTTGTGCCCGGGGCTGAAGCTTTCTTT. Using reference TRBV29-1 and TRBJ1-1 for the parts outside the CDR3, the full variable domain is SAVISQKPSRDICQRGTSLTIQCQVDSQVTMMFWYRQQPGQSLTLIATANQGSEATYESGFVIDKFPISRPNLTFSTLTVSNMSPEDSSIYLCSVVPGAEAFFGQGTRLTVV.

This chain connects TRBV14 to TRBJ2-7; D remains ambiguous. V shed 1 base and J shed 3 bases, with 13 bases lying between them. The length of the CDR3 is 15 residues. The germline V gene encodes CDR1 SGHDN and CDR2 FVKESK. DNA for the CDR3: TGTGCCAGCAGCCAAGTCTCAACCGCCCACTACGAGCAGTACTTC. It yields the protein CASSQVSTAHYEQYF.

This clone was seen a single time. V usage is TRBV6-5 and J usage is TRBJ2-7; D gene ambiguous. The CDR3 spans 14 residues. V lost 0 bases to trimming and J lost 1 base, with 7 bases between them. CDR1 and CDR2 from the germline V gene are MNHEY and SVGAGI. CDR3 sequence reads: CASSYSAASYEQYF. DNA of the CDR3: TGTGCCAGCAGTTACTCGGCGGCATCCTACGAGCAGTACTTC.

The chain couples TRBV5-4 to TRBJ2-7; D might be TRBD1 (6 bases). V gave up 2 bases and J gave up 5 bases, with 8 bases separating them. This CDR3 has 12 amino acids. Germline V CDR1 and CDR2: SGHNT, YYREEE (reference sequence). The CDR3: CASSLNRDEQYF. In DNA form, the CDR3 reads TGTGCCAGCAGCTTAAACAGGGACGAGCAGTACTTC.

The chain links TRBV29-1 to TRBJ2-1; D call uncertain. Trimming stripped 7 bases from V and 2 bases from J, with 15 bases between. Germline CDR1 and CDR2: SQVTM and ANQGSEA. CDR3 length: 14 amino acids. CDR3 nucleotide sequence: TGCAGCGCGGACGCCGGCCAAGCCTACAATGAGCAGTTCTTC. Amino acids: CSADAGQAYNEQFF.

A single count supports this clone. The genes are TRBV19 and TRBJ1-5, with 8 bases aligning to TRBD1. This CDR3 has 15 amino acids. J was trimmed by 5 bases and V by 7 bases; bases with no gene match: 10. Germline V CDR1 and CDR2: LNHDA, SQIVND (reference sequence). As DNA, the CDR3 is TGTGCCAGTAAACAAGGACAGGGTAGGGATCAGCCCCAGCATTTT. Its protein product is CASKQGQGRDQPQHF.

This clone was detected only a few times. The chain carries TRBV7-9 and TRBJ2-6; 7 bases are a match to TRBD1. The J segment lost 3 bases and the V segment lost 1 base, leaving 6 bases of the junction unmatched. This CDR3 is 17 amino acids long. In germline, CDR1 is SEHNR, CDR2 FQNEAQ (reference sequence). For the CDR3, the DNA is TGTGCCAGCAGCTTAGGAGGACAGGCCAGTGGGGCCAACGTCCTGACTTTC. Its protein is CASSLGGQASGANVLTF.

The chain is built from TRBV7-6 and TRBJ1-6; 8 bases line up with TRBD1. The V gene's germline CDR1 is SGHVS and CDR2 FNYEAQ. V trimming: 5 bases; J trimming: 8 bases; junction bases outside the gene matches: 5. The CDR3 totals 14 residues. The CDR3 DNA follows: TGTGCCAGCAGCAACGGACAGGGTTATTCACCCCTCCACTTT. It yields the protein CASSNGQGYSPLHF. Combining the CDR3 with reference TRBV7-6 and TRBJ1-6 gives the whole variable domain GAGVSQSPRYKVTKRGQDVALRCDPISGHVSLYWYRQALGQGPEFLTYFNYEAQQDKSGLPNDRFSAERPEGSISTLTIQRTEQRDSAMYRCASSNGQGYSPLHFGNGTRLTVT.

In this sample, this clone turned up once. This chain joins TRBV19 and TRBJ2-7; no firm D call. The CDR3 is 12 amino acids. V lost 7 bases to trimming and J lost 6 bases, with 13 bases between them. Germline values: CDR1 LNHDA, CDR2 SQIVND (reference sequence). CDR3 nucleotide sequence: TGTGCCAGTATGTCGTTGGTGGGCGAGCAGTACTTC. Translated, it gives CASMSLVGEQYF.

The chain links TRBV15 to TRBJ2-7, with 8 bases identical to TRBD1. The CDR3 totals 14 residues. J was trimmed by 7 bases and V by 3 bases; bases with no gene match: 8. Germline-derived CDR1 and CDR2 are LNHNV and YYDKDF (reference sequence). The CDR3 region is CATSSRDRSEEQYF. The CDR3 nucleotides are TGTGCCACCAGCAGCCGGGACAGGTCTGAAGAGCAGTACTTC.

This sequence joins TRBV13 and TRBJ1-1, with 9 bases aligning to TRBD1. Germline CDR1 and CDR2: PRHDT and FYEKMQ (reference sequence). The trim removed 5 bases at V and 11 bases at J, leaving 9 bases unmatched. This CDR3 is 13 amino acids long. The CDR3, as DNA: TGTGCCAGCAGCCCCGGGACAGGGATTGACGCTTTCTTT. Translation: CASSPGTGIDAFF.

The DNA for the CDR3 is TGTGCCAGCAGCCCTGGCGGTGGCGAGCTGTTTTTT. Residues: CASSPGGGELFF. The chain joins TRBV9 to TRBJ2-2; D unresolved. V was trimmed by 4 bases and J by 11 bases, leaving 12 bases between them. CDR1 SGDLS and CDR2 YYNGEE come from the germline V gene. The CDR3 runs 12 residues.